Below are 13 T cell receptor beta chains sequenced from a single sample in a study of T cells in tumors after PD-1 blockade (dated by TCRdb to between 2018 and 2021). Preparation of the library involved the immunoSEQ multiplex PCR assay. What TCRdb holds here is the immuneACCESS table cut down to in-frame rearrangements. Part of the clones is not present; checked against another copy, under half of the missing clones reflect an unresolved V gene, and the others are unexplained. Here the sample has about 20,000 clones; around 80% occur a single time. The ten largest account for roughly 25% of the sample. This specimen's time point label, interpreted: before anti-PD-1 therapy. Material: PBMCs, obtained before anti-PD-1 treatment. The receptor source for this set is a human donor with basal cell carcinoma.

The chain has TRBV18 and TRBJ2-7, with D perhaps matching TRBD1 or TRBD2 (5 bases each). V lost 3 bases and J 5 bases, leaving 8 bases between the germline ends. The CDR3 spans 12 residues. Per germline, CDR1 KGHSH and CDR2 LQKENI. The DNA for the CDR3 is TGTGCCAGCTCACCCCGGGACGACGAGCAGTACTTC. It encodes CASSPRDDEQYF.

The V gene is TRBV5-6, the J gene TRBJ2-6, with 7 bases that match TRBD1. Germline trimming cut 5 bases from V and 4 bases from J; bases unmatched to any gene: 6. The germline gives CDR1 SGHDT, CDR2 YYEEEE. The CDR3 totals 15 residues. CDR3 in amino acids: CASRPRGSGANVLTF. The CDR3 bases are TGTGCCAGCAGACCCAGGGGGTCCGGGGCCAACGTCCTGACTTTC. Variable domain in full (rest from reference TRBV5-6 and TRBJ2-6): DAGVTQSPTHLIKTRGQQVTLRCSPKSGHDTVSWYQQALGQGPQFIFQYYEEEERQRGNFPDRFSGHQFPNYSSELNVNALLLGDSALYLCASRPRGSGANVLTFGAGSRLTVL.

This chain uses TRBV25-1 with TRBJ2-3; D call uncertain. The length of the CDR3 is 13 residues. V was pared by 5 bases and J by 0 bases, with 6 bases between. Germline V gene data show CDR1 as MGHDK and CDR2 as SYGVNS. The DNA for the CDR3 is TGTGCCAGCAGTCTGGGAAGCACAGATACGCAGTATTTT. Translating gives CASSLGSTDTQYF.

V gene TRBV10-3 combines with J gene TRBJ1-4; D call uncertain. Germline-derived CDR1 and CDR2 are ENHRY and SYGVKD. V lost 3 bases and J lost 7, with 9 bases in between. CDR3 length: 13 residues. CDR3 in amino acids: CAISEPRTEKLFF. The DNA for the CDR3 is TGTGCCATCAGTGAACCCAGGACTGAAAAACTGTTTTTT.

The chain recombines TRBV18 with TRBJ1-4, with TRBD1 identical over 7 bases. Germline V gene sequence: CDR1 KGHSH, CDR2 LQKENI. V shed 2 bases and J 7 bases; nucleotides not matched to a gene: 7. This CDR3 is 15 amino acids long. The CDR3 reads CASSPSGQAREKLFF. In nucleotides, the CDR3 is TGTGCCAGCTCACCATCCGGACAGGCCCGTGAAAAACTGTTTTTT.

The V and J genes are TRBV5-5 and TRBJ1-1; D gene uncertain. The length of the CDR3 is 12 residues. Looked up from germline, CDR1 is SGHKS and CDR2 is YYEKEE (reference sequence). V was cut by 4 bases and J by 5 bases, with 9 bases left in between. This chain's CDR3 is CASSPDWTEAFF. As DNA, the CDR3 is TGTGCCAGCAGCCCGGACTGGACTGAAGCTTTCTTT.

The chain links TRBV9 to TRBJ2-2; a possible D gene is TRBD2 (7 bases). The germline CDR1 and CDR2 sequences are SGDLS and YYNGEE. Trimming took 4 bases from V and 5 from J, leaving 18 bases between them. The CDR3 has 16 residues. The DNA for the CDR3 is TGTGCCAGCAGCCCCAGGGGAGGGGGAGGGACCGGGGAGCTGTTTTTT. Its translation is CASSPRGGGGTGELFF.

The chain recombines TRBV14 with TRBJ2-7; no clear D gene. The CDR3 has 13 amino acids. CDR1 is SGHDN and CDR2 is FVKESK in the germline V gene. Trimming took 4 bases from V and 4 from J, leaving 11 bases between them. In DNA, the CDR3 is TGTGCCAGCAGCCTACTACCTTTGTACGAGCAGTACTTC. It codes for CASSLLPLYEQYF.

This sequence joins TRBV14 and TRBJ1-6; 11 bases line up with TRBD1. Per germline, CDR1 SGHDN and CDR2 FVKESK. V lost 0 bases, J lost 9 bases, and 7 bases stayed unmatched. This CDR3 comprises 17 residues. CDR3 sequence (DNA): TGTGCCAGCAGCCAAGATCTCGGACAGGGGGCAGCTTCACCCCTCCACTTT. This codes for CASSQDLGQGAASPLHF. Variable domain in full (rest from reference TRBV14 and TRBJ1-6): EAGVTQFPSHSVIEKGQTVTLRCDPISGHDNLYWYRRVMGKEIKFLLHFVKESKQDESGMPNNRFLAERTGGTYSTLKVQPAELEDSGVYFCASSQDLGQGAASPLHFGNGTRLTVT.

The gene calls are TRBV9 and TRBJ1-3, with 10 bases fitting TRBD1. The CDR3 is 16 residues long. The V and J ends lost 4 bases and 1 base, in that order; junction bases with no gene match: 5. The V gene's germline CDR1 is SGDLS and CDR2 YYNGEE. The CDR3 DNA reads as TGTGCCAGCAGCACGACAGGGGGCTATTCTGGAAACACCATATATTTT. This codes for CASSTTGGYSGNTIYF.

The rearrangement links TRBV18 to TRBJ2-5; D tentatively reads TRBD1 or TRBD2 (7 bases each). The CDR3 totals 15 residues. V gave up 4 bases and J gave up 5 bases, with 17 bases separating them. Germline CDR1 reads KGHSH; CDR2 reads LQKENI. The CDR3 coding sequence is TGTGCCAGCTCACTCACAGGGGCGGGAGAGGAGACCCAGTACTTC. This encodes CASSLTGAGEETQYF.

Turning to this clone: The DNA is left out, because the CDR3 cannot be placed on it with certainty; the CDR3 is given as TCRdb lists it. The gene calls are TRBV21-1 and TRBJ2-3; the D call TRBD1 from the table was never checked on the DNA. TRBV21-1 is annotated as a pseudogene. The CDR3 extends over 19 residues, inclusive of both ends. CDR3 residues: CASSKVGCGTGPKRDTQYF.

The chain combines TRBV7-7 with TRBJ2-5, with 8 bases matching TRBD1. Trimming cost V 1 base and J 3 bases; bases outside gene matches: 4. Germline assignment: CDR1 SSHAT and CDR2 FNYEAQ (reference sequence). The CDR3 runs 15 residues. The CDR3 spells CASSLVWGQEETQYF. The DNA for the CDR3 is TGTGCCAGCAGCTTAGTATGGGGACAGGAAGAGACCCAGTACTTC.